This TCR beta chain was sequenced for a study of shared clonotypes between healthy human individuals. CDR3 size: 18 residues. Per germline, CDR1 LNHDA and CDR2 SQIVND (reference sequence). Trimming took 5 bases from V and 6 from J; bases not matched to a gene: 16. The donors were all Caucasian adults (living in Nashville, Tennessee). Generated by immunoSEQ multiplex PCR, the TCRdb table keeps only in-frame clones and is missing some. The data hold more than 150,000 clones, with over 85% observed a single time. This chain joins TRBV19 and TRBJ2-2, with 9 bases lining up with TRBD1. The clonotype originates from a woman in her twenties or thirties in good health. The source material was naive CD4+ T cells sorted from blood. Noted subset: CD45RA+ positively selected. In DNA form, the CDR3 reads TGTGCCAGTAGTCGATCAACCCCCGGGACAGGGTTAGCCGGGGAGCTGTTTTTT. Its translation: CASSRSTPGTGLAGELFF.